The 26 T cell receptor beta chains in this list originate from one sample, sequenced in a study of cytomegalovirus exposure and HLA in healthy donors. Here immunoSEQ multiplex PCR was the method, and the copy in TCRdb shows in-frame clones only, minus some. The data show roughly 50,000 clones, 93% seen once. Sequenced input: PBMCs. The receptors were sampled from a woman between 18 and 30 years old in good health and CMV-seropositive.

The chain couples TRBV18 to TRBJ2-2, with D perhaps TRBD2 (5 bases). The germline V gene has CDR1 KGHSH and CDR2 LQKENI. The CDR3 runs 15 residues. V shed 6 bases and J shed 1 base, with 12 bases lying between them. In DNA form, the CDR3 reads TGTGCCAGCTCCCAACTACTAGTGAACACCGGGGAGCTGTTTTTT. Protein sequence: CASSQLLVNTGELFF.

This sequence joins TRBV7-6 and TRBJ1-5; D remains ambiguous. This CDR3 has 13 amino acids. The V and J ends lost 3 bases and 6 bases respectively, with 9 bases between them. Per the germline V gene, CDR1 is SGHVS and CDR2 is FNYEAQ. The chain's CDR3 is CASSFGERQPQHF. In DNA form, the CDR3 reads TGTGCCAGCAGCTTCGGCGAGCGTCAGCCCCAGCATTTT.

This clone was seen a single time. This sequence joins TRBV7-2 and TRBJ1-2; D perhaps matches TRBD1 (5 bases). Trimming removed 5 bases from V and 4 bases from J, with 20 bases in between. The CDR3 is 16 amino acids. Germline V lookup: CDR1 SGHTA, CDR2 FQGNSA. The CDR3 loop reads CASSQSSGLTSYGYTF. The CDR3 DNA follows: TGTGCCAGCAGCCAATCTTCAGGGCTAACTTCCTATGGCTACACCTTC.

The gene calls are TRBV5-5 and TRBJ2-7; D is possibly TRBD1 (5 bases). The CDR3 loop spans 17 amino acids. The ends were cut back, 0 bases at V and 5 bases at J, with 21 bases in the middle. The germline V gene encodes CDR1 SGHKS and CDR2 YYEKEE (reference sequence). CDR3 sequence: CASSLAVKARVKDEQYF. The CDR3 nucleotides are TGTGCCAGCAGCTTGGCGGTGAAGGCCAGGGTCAAGGACGAGCAGTACTTC.

The chain carries TRBV28 and TRBJ2-5; 8 bases align to TRBD1. Looked up from germline, CDR1 is MDHEN and CDR2 is SYDVKM. The CDR3 runs 14 residues. V was pared by 7 bases and J by 3 bases, with 7 bases of the junction left unmatched. CDR3 amino acids: CASTETGVKETQYF. CDR3 DNA sequence: TGTGCCAGCACCGAGACAGGGGTAAAAGAGACCCAGTACTTC.

This sequence joins TRBV19 and TRBJ2-7, with 12 bases lining up with TRBD1. Per the germline V gene, CDR1 is LNHDA and CDR2 is SQIVND (reference sequence). V shed 7 bases, J shed 2 bases, and the junction held 6 bases outside the gene matches. The CDR3 consists of 15 residues. The DNA of the CDR3 is TGTGCCAGTAATCACCGGGACAGGGGGCCCTACGAGCAGTACTTC. Translated, it gives CASNHRDRGPYEQYF.

The chain employs TRBV19 and TRBJ1-5; 9 nucleotides line up with TRBD1. CDR1 and CDR2 from the germline V gene are LNHDA and SQIVND (reference sequence). V trimming: 8 bases; J trimming: 6 bases; junction bases outside the gene matches: 5. This CDR3 contains 13 residues. The CDR3 nucleotides read TGTGCCAGTGCCGGGACAGGGCGTCAGCCCCAGCATTTT. It codes for CASAGTGRQPQHF.

This clone is a singleton in its sample. The CDR3 region has the DNA TGTGCCAGCAGCTTGTTGGCTCCGGAGACCCAGTACTTC. Its protein product is CASSLLAPETQYF. The chain couples TRBV5-4 to TRBJ2-5; D call uncertain. Germline CDR1 and CDR2: SGHNT and YYREEE (reference sequence). V dropped 1 base and J dropped 5 bases, with 9 bases sitting between them. The CDR3 covers 13 residues.

The V and J genes are TRBV10-1 and TRBJ2-3, with 8 nucleotides matching TRBD2. CDR1 WNHNN and CDR2 SYGVQD come from the germline V gene (reference sequence). CDR3 length equals 15 residues. Germline trimming cut 6 bases from V and 0 bases from J; bases unmatched to any gene: 5. CDR3 region: CASSSGLVSTDTQYF. In nucleotides, the CDR3 is TGCGCCAGCAGCTCGGGACTAGTTAGCACAGATACGCAGTATTTT.

This sequence joins TRBV6-5 and TRBJ2-1; 7 nucleotides agree with TRBD2. The CDR3 consists of 16 residues. Losses at the gene ends were 0 bases for V and 7 bases for J; bases not matched to a gene: 9. Per germline, CDR1 MNHEY and CDR2 SVGAGI. As DNA, the CDR3 is TGTGCCAGCAGTTACTCTAGAGGGAGGGATTGGAATGAGCAGTTCTTC. Translated, it gives CASSYSRGRDWNEQFF.

The CDR3 DNA is TGTGCCGGACGGACAGGGTGGAACACTGAAGCTTTCTTT. This translates into CAGRTGWNTEAFF. The rearrangement uses TRBV6-6 and TRBJ1-1; 8 positions agree with TRBD1. CDR3 length: 13 residues. CDR1 MNHNY and CDR2 SVGAGI come from the germline V gene (reference sequence). The J segment lost 1 base and the V segment lost 11 bases, leaving 6 bases of the junction unmatched.

The CDR3 spells CASMGPRETQYF. The CDR3 nucleotides are TGTGCCAGCATGGGCCCTCGGGAGACCCAGTACTTC. J is TRBJ2-5 and V is TRBV6-1; D is ambiguous. This CDR3 comprises 12 residues. The V end was cut by 7 bases, the J end by 5 bases, with 11 bases between. Germline V gene lookup returns CDR1 MNHNS and CDR2 SASEGT.

The chain is built from TRBV6-1 and TRBJ1-1; D gene uncertain. Germline-derived CDR1 and CDR2 are MNHNS and SASEGT. V lost 1 base, J lost 1 base, and 4 bases lay in between. The CDR3 runs 13 residues. CDR3 sequence reads: CASSEVRNTEAFF. The CDR3 bases are TGTGCCAGCAGTGAAGTTCGGAACACTGAAGCTTTCTTT.

The chain joins TRBV2 to TRBJ1-2; possible D gene TRBD1, 5 bases. The germline gives CDR1 SNHLY, CDR2 FYNNEI. The CDR3 is 15 residues long. The V and J ends lost 3 bases and 6 bases respectively, with 17 bases between them. The CDR3 is CASSDQGIRFDGYTF. CDR3 coding DNA: TGTGCCAGCAGTGACCAGGGTATAAGGTTCGATGGCTACACCTTC.

This clone was picked up one time. The gene calls are TRBV11-2 and TRBJ1-4; no definite D call. V was pared by 8 bases and J by 8 bases, with 18 bases between. Germline values: CDR1 SGHAT, CDR2 FQNNGV. This CDR3 region has 14 residues. The CDR3 nucleotides are TGTGCCAGCCGCCCATCAGGCCGGGGAGAAAAACTGTTTTTT. Protein: CASRPSGRGEKLFF.

The chain recombines TRBV14 with TRBJ2-7; 10 bases are a match to TRBD1. Germline V gene sequence: CDR1 SGHDN, CDR2 FVKESK. Trimming cost V 4 bases and J 3 bases; bases outside gene matches: 3. The CDR3 runs 14 residues. The CDR3, as DNA: TGTGCCAGCAGCCTCTGGGACAGGGGCTACGAGCAGTACTTC. This encodes CASSLWDRGYEQYF.

The CDR3 nucleotides read TGTGCCAGTAGTATACGAGGGGAGGGCTACGAGCAGTACTTC. Its protein is CASSIRGEGYEQYF. The chain has TRBV19 and TRBJ2-7; 7 bases agree with TRBD2. The CDR3 is 14 amino acids. Germline V gene lookup returns CDR1 LNHDA and CDR2 SQIVND (reference sequence). Losses at the gene ends were 2 bases for V and 3 bases for J; bases not matched to a gene: 4.

The V call is TRBV11-2, the J call TRBJ2-7; 10 bases are shared with TRBD1. Germline V gene data show CDR1 as SGHAT and CDR2 as FQNNGV. With V trimmed by 4 bases and J by 6 bases, 9 bases remained unmatched. CDR3 length: 15 amino acids. CDR3 region: CASSSTRQGASEQYF. The CDR3 coding sequence is TGTGCCAGCAGCTCAACCCGACAGGGGGCCTCCGAGCAGTACTTC. The full variable domain, with the rest looked up from reference TRBV11-2 and TRBJ2-7, is EAGVAQSPRYKIIEKRQSVAFWCNPISGHATLYWYQQILGQGPKLLIQFQNNGVVDDSQLPKDRFSAERLKGVDSTLKIQPAKLEDSAVYLCASSSTRQGASEQYFGPGTRLTVT.

V gene TRBV11-3 combines with J gene TRBJ2-7, with D maybe TRBD1 (6 bases). The CDR3 has 13 amino acids. Trimming removed 4 bases from V and 6 bases from J, with 13 bases in between. Germline V gene sequence: CDR1 SGHNT, CDR2 YENEEA. The CDR3 region has the DNA TGTGCCAGCAGCTCGAGACCCAGGGGCGAGCAGTACTTC. Translation gives CASSSRPRGEQYF.

This chain joins TRBV15 and TRBJ1-2, with 7 bases matching TRBD1. The J segment lost 1 base and the V segment lost 8 bases, leaving 13 bases of the junction unmatched. The CDR3 covers 16 residues. CDR1 is LNHNV and CDR2 is YYDKDF in the germline V gene (reference sequence). The CDR3: CATYGQVNADNYGYTF. The CDR3 nucleotides are TGTGCCACCTACGGACAGGTGAACGCTGATAACTATGGCTACACCTTC.

The genes are TRBV7-2 and TRBJ2-1; 8 bases are shared with TRBD2. Germline loops: CDR1 SGHTA, CDR2 FQGNSA. J was trimmed by 3 bases and V by 5 bases; bases with no gene match: 3. The CDR3 contains 14 residues. DNA of the CDR3: TGTGCCAGCAGCCGGGGGGGCGGCTACAATGAGCAGTTCTTC. It encodes CASSRGGGYNEQFF.

The genes are TRBV27 and TRBJ2-7, with D possibly matching TRBD1 (6 bases). Trimming left V 5 bases short and J 6 bases short, with 17 bases between. Germline CDR1 is MNHEY and CDR2 is SMNVEV (reference sequence). There are 14 residues in the CDR3. In nucleotides, the CDR3 is TGTGCCAGCAGTATGACAGGAGTATGGGTCGAGCAGTACTTC. This codes for CASSMTGVWVEQYF.

This chain connects TRBV15 to TRBJ1-2, with no clear D. Germline V gives CDR1 LNHNV, CDR2 YYDKDF (reference sequence). V shed 1 base and J shed 7 bases, with 7 bases lying between them. The CDR3 sequence is 12 residues long. The CDR3 loop reads CATSRVGGGYTF. The CDR3 DNA is TGTGCCACCAGCAGAGTAGGAGGTGGCTACACCTTC.

The chain employs TRBV5-3 and TRBJ1-2; TRBD1 agrees at 7 bases. TRBV5-3 is filed as an ORF, its function uncertain. This CDR3 has 16 residues. The trim removed 4 bases at V and 5 bases at J, leaving 14 bases unmatched. Written as DNA, the CDR3 is TGTGCCAGAAGCAGCGGGGGAGGGGGCGTCCTTTATGGCTACACCTTC. Its protein is CARSSGGGGVLYGYTF.

The chain joins TRBV4-1 to TRBJ2-5; TRBD2 matches 9 bases. V shed 4 bases, J shed 2 bases, and the junction held 11 bases outside the gene matches. The CDR3 covers 17 residues. Germline loops: CDR1 MGHRA, CDR2 YSYEKL. CDR3 in amino acids: CASSRFGGGVVQETQYF. The CDR3 nucleotides are TGCGCCAGCAGCCGTTTCGGCGGGGGGGTGGTACAAGAGACCCAGTACTTC.

The chain couples TRBV9 to TRBJ1-2; no reliable D call. The CDR3 totals 14 residues. Trimming shortened V by 4 bases and J by 2 bases, and 12 bases separated the two germline ends. The germline CDR1 and CDR2 sequences are SGDLS and YYNGEE. As DNA, the CDR3 is TGTGCCAGCAGCAGCCAGGCCCTCAACTATGGCTACACCTTC. Its translation is CASSSQALNYGYTF. Looking up the rest from reference TRBV9 and TRBJ1-2 gives the full variable domain: DSGVTQTPKHLITATGQRVTLRCSPRSGDLSVYWYQQSLDQGLQFLIQYYNGEERAKGNILERFSAQQFPDLHSELNLSSLELGDSALYFCASSSQALNYGYTFGSGTRLTVV.